The entry that follows covers one T cell receptor beta chain sequence. Its antigen is unknown. The authors ran a second PCR of 7 to 11 cycles using a sample-barcoded 5' primer and a J-beta primer mix. Each TCR beta cDNA got a 12-nucleotide random molecular identifier. TCRdb called the 5' RACE reads again in MiXCR, with one record for every CDR3 protein. The table has hundreds of thousands of distinct CDR3 sequences, under 70% seen once. These data originate in a study of blood T cells in healthy people across ages. Germline CDR1 and CDR2: SGDLS and YYNGEE. This CDR3 spans 14 amino acids. Trimming took 7 bases from V and 2 from J, leaving 12 bases between them. Points from the study as a whole: It was not known whether donors were CMV positive (a possible confounder of expanded clonotype changes). The study regarded diversity estimates from one million T cells as underestimates.

The clonotype originates from a man aged 55-75 years in good health. The V and J genes are TRBV9 and TRBJ2-2; possibly TRBD2 for D (7 bases). The sequenced material came from blood. This chain's CDR3 is CASGRGVNTGELFF. In DNA form, the CDR3 reads TGTGCCAGCGGGAGGGGGGTCAACACCGGGGAGCTGTTTTTT.